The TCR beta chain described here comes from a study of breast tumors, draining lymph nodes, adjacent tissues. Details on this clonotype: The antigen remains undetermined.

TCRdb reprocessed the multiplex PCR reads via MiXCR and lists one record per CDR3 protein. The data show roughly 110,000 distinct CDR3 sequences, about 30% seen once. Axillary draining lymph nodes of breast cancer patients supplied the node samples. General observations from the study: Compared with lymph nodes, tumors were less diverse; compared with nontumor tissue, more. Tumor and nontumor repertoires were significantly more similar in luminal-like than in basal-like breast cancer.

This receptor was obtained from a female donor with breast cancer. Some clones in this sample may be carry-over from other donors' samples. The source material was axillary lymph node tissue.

The CDR3 loop reads CASSWGQGYEQYF. CDR3 sequence (DNA): TGTGCCAGCAGTTGGGGACAGGGGTACGAGCAGTACTTC. The chain combines TRBV6-5 with TRBJ2-7; the match to TRBD1 covers 10 bases. Germline trimming cut 4 bases from V and 4 bases from J; bases unmatched to any gene: 1. Germline V lookup: CDR1 MNHEY, CDR2 SVGAGI. The CDR3 totals 13 residues.